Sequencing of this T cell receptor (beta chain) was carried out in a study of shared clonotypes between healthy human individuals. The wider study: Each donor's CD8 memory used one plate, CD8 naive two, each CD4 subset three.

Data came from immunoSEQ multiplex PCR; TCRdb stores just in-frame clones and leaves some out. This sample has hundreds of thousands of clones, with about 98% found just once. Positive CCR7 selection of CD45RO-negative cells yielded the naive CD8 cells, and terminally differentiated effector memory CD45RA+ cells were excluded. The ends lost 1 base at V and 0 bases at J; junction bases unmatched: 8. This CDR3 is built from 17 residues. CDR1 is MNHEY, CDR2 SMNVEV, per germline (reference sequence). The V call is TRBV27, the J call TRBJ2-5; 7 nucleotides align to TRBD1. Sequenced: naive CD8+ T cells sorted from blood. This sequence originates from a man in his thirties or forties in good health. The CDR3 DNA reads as TGTGCCAGCAGTTTATTCACGACAGGGAGCAACCAAGAGACCCAGTACTTC. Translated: CASSLFTTGSNQETQYF.